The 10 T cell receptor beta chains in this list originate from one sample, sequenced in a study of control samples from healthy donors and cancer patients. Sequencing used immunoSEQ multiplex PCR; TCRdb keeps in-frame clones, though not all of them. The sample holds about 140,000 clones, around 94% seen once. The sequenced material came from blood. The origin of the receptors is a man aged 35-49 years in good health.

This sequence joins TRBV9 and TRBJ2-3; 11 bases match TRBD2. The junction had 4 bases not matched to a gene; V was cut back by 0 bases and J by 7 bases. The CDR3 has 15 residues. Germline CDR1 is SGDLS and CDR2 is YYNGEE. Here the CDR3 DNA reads TGTGCCAGCAGCGTAGTAGCGGGAGGGCCACATACGCAGTATTTT. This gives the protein CASSVVAGGPHTQYF.

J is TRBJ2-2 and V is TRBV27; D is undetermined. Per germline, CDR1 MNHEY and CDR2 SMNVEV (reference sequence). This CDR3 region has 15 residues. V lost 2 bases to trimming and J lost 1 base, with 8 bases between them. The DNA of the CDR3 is TGTGCCAGCAGTTTAGCCGGCAGGAACACCGGGGAGCTGTTTTTT. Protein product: CASSLAGRNTGELFF.

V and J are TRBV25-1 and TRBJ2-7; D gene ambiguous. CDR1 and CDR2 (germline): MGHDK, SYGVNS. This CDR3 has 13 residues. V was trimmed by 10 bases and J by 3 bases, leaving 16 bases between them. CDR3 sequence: CATTGTAYYEQYF. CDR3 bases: TGTGCCACAACCGGAACAGCGTACTACGAGCAGTACTTC.

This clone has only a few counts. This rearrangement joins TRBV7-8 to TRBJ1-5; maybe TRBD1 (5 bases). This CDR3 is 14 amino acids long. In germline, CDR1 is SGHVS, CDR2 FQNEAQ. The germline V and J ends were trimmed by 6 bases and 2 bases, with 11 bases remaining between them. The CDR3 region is CASSQGYGNQPQHF. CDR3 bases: TGTGCCAGCAGTCAGGGTTATGGCAATCAGCCCCAGCATTTT.

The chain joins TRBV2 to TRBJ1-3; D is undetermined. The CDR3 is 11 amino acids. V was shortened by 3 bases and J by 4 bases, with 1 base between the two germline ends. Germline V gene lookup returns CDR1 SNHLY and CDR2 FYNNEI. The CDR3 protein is CASSDGNTIYF. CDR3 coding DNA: TGTGCCAGCAGTGACGGAAACACCATATATTTT.

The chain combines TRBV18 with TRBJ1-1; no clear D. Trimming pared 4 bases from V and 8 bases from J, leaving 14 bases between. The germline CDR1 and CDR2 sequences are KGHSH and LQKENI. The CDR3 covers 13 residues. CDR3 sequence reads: CASSQSGQSEAFF. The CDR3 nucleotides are TGTGCCAGCTCACAATCCGGCCAGTCAGAAGCTTTCTTT.

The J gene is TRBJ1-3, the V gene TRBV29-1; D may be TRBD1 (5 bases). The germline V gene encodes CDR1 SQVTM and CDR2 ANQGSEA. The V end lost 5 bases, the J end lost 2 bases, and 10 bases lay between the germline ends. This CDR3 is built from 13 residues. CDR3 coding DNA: TGCAGCGTTCAAAAGGGGCCTGGAAACACCATATATTTT. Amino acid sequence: CSVQKGPGNTIYF.

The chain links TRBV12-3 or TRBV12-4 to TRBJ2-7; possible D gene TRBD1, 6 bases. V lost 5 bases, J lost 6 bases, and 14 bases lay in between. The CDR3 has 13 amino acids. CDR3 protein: CASSRSQGGEQYF. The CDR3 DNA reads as TGTGCCAGCAGTCGGTCACAGGGTGGCGAGCAGTACTTC.

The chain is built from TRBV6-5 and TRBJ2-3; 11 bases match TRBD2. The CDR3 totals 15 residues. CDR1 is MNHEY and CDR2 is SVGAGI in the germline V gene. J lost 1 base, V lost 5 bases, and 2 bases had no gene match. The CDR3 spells CASSLLAGGTDTQYF. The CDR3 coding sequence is TGTGCCAGCAGTCTACTAGCGGGGGGCACAGATACGCAGTATTTT.

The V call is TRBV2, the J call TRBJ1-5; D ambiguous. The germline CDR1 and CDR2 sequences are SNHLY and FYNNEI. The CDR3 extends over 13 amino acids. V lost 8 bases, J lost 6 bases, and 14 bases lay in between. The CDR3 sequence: CASASDRFQPQHF. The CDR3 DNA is TGTGCCAGCGCCTCCGATAGGTTTCAGCCCCAGCATTTT.